These 18 T cell receptor beta chains were sequenced from one sample in a study of tumor-infiltrating lymphocytes in primary liver carcinoma. TCR beta cDNA came from approximately 490 ng total RNA, primed with a constant-region primer. Slightly modified ARM-PCR, run as three nested multiplex PCR rounds, produced the TCR beta libraries. Use of TRBV1-TRBV30 forward primers with a C-beta reverse primer characterized the first two PCR rounds, which lasted about 11 cycles each. From the multiplex PCR reads, TCRdb called clonotypes with MiXCR, one entry per CDR3 protein. The sample includes 25,000 to 35,000 distinct CDR3 sequences, about 82% of them seen just once. Taking about 18-32 mg of unsorted bulk tissue, the authors co-extracted RNA and DNA. Sequencing was carried out using liver tumor tissue from sampling region 5. Subset: tumor region T5, tumor centre. The receptors originated from a man between 35 and 55 years old with primary liver carcinoma and hepatitis B virus infection.

At least ten counts were recorded for this clonotype. The rearrangement uses TRBV2 and TRBJ2-1; 7 positions match TRBD1. The CDR3 is made up of 13 amino acids. The germline CDR1 and CDR2 sequences are SNHLY and FYNNEI. V shed 6 bases and J 10 bases; nucleotides not matched to a gene: 9. CDR3 region: CASSQGGYSEQFF. In nucleotides, the CDR3 is TGTGCCAGCAGCCAAGGGGGCTATTCGGAGCAGTTCTTC.

A note on this clonotype: One end of the junction fails to match germline, which may point to a read error. V usage is TRBV5-4 and J usage is TRBJ2-1; D uncertain. The CDR3 is 15 residues long. The germline V gene encodes CDR1 SGHNT and CDR2 YYREEE (reference sequence). The CDR3 DNA follows: TGTGCCGGCAGCCCCTTCGCCTTATCCTACAATGAGCAGTTCTTC. Translated, it gives CAGSPFALSYNEQFF.

This clonotype was observed at least ten times. This sequence joins TRBV24-1 and TRBJ1-1; D possibly corresponds to TRBD1 (6 bases). Germline V CDR1 and CDR2: KGHDR, SFDVKD. This CDR3 comprises 14 residues. Trimming left V 7 bases short and J 5 bases short, with 16 bases between. The CDR3 region has the DNA TGTGCCACCAGGGATAGGGGGTCCCGGACTGAAGCTTTCTTT. Amino acid sequence: CATRDRGSRTEAFF.

The CDR3 DNA is TGTGCCAGCAGCTTTTTTAGCGGGAGTTACGAGCAGTACTTC. Translating it yields CASSFFSGSYEQYF. The V call is TRBV11-2, the J call TRBJ2-7, with 9 bases identical to TRBD2. The CDR3 has 14 residues. The germline gives CDR1 SGHAT, CDR2 FQNNGV. Trimming at V came to 3 bases and at J to 4 bases, leaving 4 bases not matched to a gene.

This sequence joins TRBV5-1 and TRBJ2-2; no definite D call. The CDR3 runs to 14 residues. CDR1 and CDR2 from the germline V gene are SGHRS and YFSETQ. Trimming shortened V by 0 bases and J by 7 bases, and 10 bases separated the two germline ends. The CDR3 loop is CASSLAERLGELFF. The CDR3 nucleotides read TGCGCCAGCAGCTTGGCAGAGAGACTCGGGGAGCTGTTTTTT.

Points on this clonotype: The junction does not match germline at one end; this may be a read error. The V and J genes are TRBV11-1 and TRBJ2-1; perhaps TRBD2 as D (5 bases). The CDR3 totals 16 residues. CDR1 is SGHAT, CDR2 FQDESV, per germline (reference sequence). CDR3 nucleotide sequence: TGTGCCAGCAGCTTAGCGGAGAGGGCGTACTACAATGAGCAACTCTTC. Translated: CASSLAERAYYNEQLF.

A remark on this clonotype: Given the absence of the conserved phenylalanine or tryptophan at the CDR3 end, a read error is likely. The chain joins TRBV10-3 to TRBJ2-7; no clear D gene. The CDR3 totals 12 residues. CDR1 and CDR2 from the germline V gene are ENHRY and SYGVKD. CDR3 sequence reads: CAFSGAGQEQYL. Written as DNA, the CDR3 is TGTGCCTTCAGTGGAGCCGGGCAAGAGCAGTACCTC.

Note on this clonotype: This CDR3 is missing its conserved last phenylalanine or tryptophan, likely due to a read error. It is unclear where the CDR3 begins or ends on the DNA, so no DNA is shown, and the CDR3 is as TCRdb lists it. The chain couples TRBV7-9 to TRBJ2-1; TRBD1, the D gene given by the table, was not confirmed from the DNA. CDR1 is SEHNR and CDR2 is FQNEAQ in the germline V gene (reference sequence). A total of 17 residues make up the CDR3, ends included. The CDR3 reads CANSLPYQGPKTNEQLS.

A note on this clonotype: At one end, the junction sequence differs from germline, possibly due to a read error. This chain links TRBV5-5 with TRBJ2-1; 8 bases fit TRBD1. The CDR3 has 15 amino acids. Germline lookup yields CDR1 SGHKS and CDR2 YYEKEE (reference sequence). In DNA, the CDR3 is TGTGTCAGCAGTCCAGGACAGGGTTCCTACATTGAGCAGTTCTTC. Its translation is CVSSPGQGSYIEQFF.

Of note for this clonotype: An end of the junction does not agree with germline; a read error may underlie this. The chain employs TRBV12-3 or TRBV12-4 and TRBJ2-7; 9 bases fit TRBD1. The CDR3 extends over 15 amino acids. CDR3 sequence (DNA): TGTGCCGGCAGTTTTGGACAGGGGACGAACTACGAGCAGTACTTC. The encoded protein is CAGSFGQGTNYEQYF.

The V gene is TRBV4-1, the J gene TRBJ2-7; D may be TRBD1 (6 bases). V gave up 4 bases and J gave up 12 bases, with 22 bases separating them. Germline loops: CDR1 MGHRA, CDR2 YSYEKL. The length of the CDR3 is 14 residues. DNA of the CDR3: TGCGCCAGCAGCCGACGGACAGACCCCTACCAGCGGTACTTC. It yields the protein CASSRRTDPYQRYF.

Details on this clonotype: The conserved phenylalanine or tryptophan normally closing the CDR3 is absent here, so this likely arose from a read error. The chain joins TRBV12-3 or TRBV12-4 to TRBJ1-1; a weak D match, TRBD1 (5 bases). The CDR3 runs 16 residues. V was pared by 3 bases and J by 5 bases, with 19 bases between. CDR3 nucleotide sequence: TGTGCCAGCAGTTTCGGAACAAGGGGCTGGGATACTGAAGCTTTCTAC. It specifies CASSFGTRGWDTEAFY.

As for this clonotype: A read error is likely, as this CDR3 ends without the conserved phenylalanine or tryptophan. V usage is TRBV12-3 or TRBV12-4 and J usage is TRBJ2-1, with unresolved D. V gave up 9 bases and J gave up 8 bases, with 14 bases separating them. CDR3 length equals 12 residues. CDR3 in amino acids: CASSPGSHEQFL. Written as DNA, the CDR3 is TGTGCCAGTAGTCCGGGTTCCCATGAGCAGTTCTTG.

A remark on this clonotype: This likely comes from a read error, as the CDR3 has no conserved phenylalanine or tryptophan at its end. V gene TRBV6-2 or TRBV6-3 combines with J gene TRBJ2-1; 8 bases match TRBD2. The germline V gene has CDR1 MNHEY and CDR2 SVGEGT. This CDR3 is 14 amino acids long. DNA of the CDR3: TGTGCTAGCAGTTACCAGCGGGAGCGTCCCTGGCAGTTCCTC. Its translation is CASSYQRERPWQFL.

This clonotype was seen at least ten times. This CDR3 reads CASSPDPQLNTGELFF. For the CDR3, the DNA is TGTGCCAGCAGCCCCGATCCCCAATTGAACACCGGGGAGCTGTTTTTT. The rearrangement links TRBV11-2 to TRBJ2-2; no reliable D call. The CDR3 is 16 residues long. V lost 5 bases, J lost 1 base, and 14 bases lay in between. CDR1 is SGHAT, CDR2 FQNNGV, per germline.

For this clonotype: As the CDR3 is not closed by the conserved phenylalanine or tryptophan, this likely results from a read error. The chain joins TRBV4-3 to TRBJ2-3; D gene uncertain. CDR1 is LGHNA, CDR2 YSLEER, per germline. CDR3 length equals 12 residues. Trimming stripped 7 bases from V and 6 bases from J, with 11 bases between. The CDR3 nucleotides read TGCGCCAGCATCCATGAGACCGATACGCAGTATTCT. This translates into CASIHETDTQYS.

As concerns this clonotype: One junction end does not reproduce the germline sequence, and a read error may be involved. This chain uses TRBV12-3 or TRBV12-4 with TRBJ1-6; D ambiguous. The CDR3 is made up of 12 amino acids. The CDR3, as DNA: TGTGCCAGCAGTTTAAAGGATTCATCCCCCCATTTT. Protein: CASSLKDSSPHF.

As regards this clonotype: Germline is not matched at one junction end, which may reflect a read error. The chain joins TRBV6-5 to TRBJ2-7, with TRBD1 identical over 10 bases. This CDR3 is built from 16 residues. Germline CDR1 and CDR2: MNHEY and SVGAGI. For the CDR3, the DNA is TGTGCCAGCAGTCCGGGACAGGGGACCATCTCCTACGGGCAGTACTTC. It translates to CASSPGQGTISYGQYF.